This is a list of T cell receptor beta chains from one sample in a study of radiotherapy plus CTLA-4 blockade in lung cancer. The protocol was immunoSEQ multiplex PCR, while the TCRdb copy is restricted to in-frame clones and leaves out a portion. The repertoire holds 90,000 to 150,000 clones, about four fifths seen once, with 5.2% in the top ten. Sequencing was performed on peripheral blood, taken from a patient treated with radiotherapy plus ipilimumab. The receptors stem from a human donor with non-small cell lung cancer who had a partial response to radiotherapy plus ipilimumab. Each CDR3 is given with its conserved first and last residue. D genes are given only for firm matches. The size of a clone is reported for some rows only, either as once, few or many, or as a class for expanded clones.

d_gene	v_gene	abundance	j_gene	CDR3nt	CDR3aa
NA	TRBV9	NA	TRBJ2-1	TGTGCCAGCAGCGTAGGCGGAGGGCAGAGAGAGCAGTTCTTC	CASSVGGGQREQFF
NA	TRBV7-2	NA	TRBJ1-3	TGTGCCAGCAGCTTAGCTCAGGGTGGGGGAAACACCATATATTTT	CASSLAQGGGNTIYF
NA	TRBV7-9	few	TRBJ2-2	TGTGCCAGCCCGGGGGGGGAGCTGTTTTTT	CASPGGELFF
TRBD2	TRBV7-9	NA	TRBJ2-3	TGTGCCAGCAGCCTAAGTATCCTAGCGGTCACAGATACGCAGTATTTT	CASSLSILAVTDTQYF
NA	TRBV27	NA	TRBJ2-3	TGTGCCAGCAGTTTAACAGGGTTAGGGACAGATACGCAGTATTTT	CASSLTGLGTDTQYF
TRBD2	TRBV9	once	TRBJ2-5	TGTGCCAGCAGCGTAAGGGCCAGCGGGAAGGGAGAGACCCAGTACTTC	CASSVRASGKGETQYF
TRBD1	TRBV28	NA	TRBJ1-1	TGTGCCAGCAGTTTAAATTTCGGACAGGGGGTTGAAGCTTTCTTT	CASSLNFGQGVEAFF
NA	TRBV6-1	NA	TRBJ1-2	TGTGCCAGCGCAGGGGATGGTGGCTACACCTTC	CASAGDGGYTF
NA	TRBV7-9	NA	TRBJ2-1	TGTGCCAGCAGCTTCCGCGGACAGATTTACAATGAGCAGTTCTTC	CASSFRGQIYNEQFF
NA	TRBV12-5	few	TRBJ2-1	TGTGCTAGTGGTTCCTCCTGGGGCCTTGAGCAGTTCTTC	CASGSSWGLEQFF
TRBD1	TRBV28	NA	TRBJ2-7	TGTGCCAGCAGTTGGACAGGGGGCCAATCCTACGAGCAGTACTTC	CASSWTGGQSYEQYF
TRBD1	TRBV5-4	NA	TRBJ1-2	TGTGCCAGCAGGTCCCAGGGGGCGCATGGCTACACCTTC	CASRSQGAHGYTF
TRBD1	TRBV5-1	NA	TRBJ1-3	TGCGCCAGCAGAGGACAGGGAAATGCTGGAAACACCATATATTTT	CASRGQGNAGNTIYF
NA	TRBV2	NA	TRBJ1-5	TGTGCCAGCACCCCGGGTCGGGAAATTCTTCAGCCCCAGCATTTT	CASTPGREILQPQHF
NA	TRBV6-5	NA	TRBJ1-1	TGTGCCAGCAGTTACTCGTTTCAGGGAAGAACTGAAGCTTTCTTT	CASSYSFQGRTEAFF
NA	TRBV5-4	NA	TRBJ2-2	TGTGCCAGCAGCCGTTCCAGCACCGGGGAGCTGTTTTTT	CASSRSSTGELFF
TRBD2	TRBV30	NA	TRBJ2-7	TGTGCCTGGACGACTAGCGGGTACGAGCAGTACTTC	CAWTTSGYEQYF
NA	TRBV6-5	NA	TRBJ2-7	TGTGCCAGCAGTGCGCTGTCCTACGAGCAGTACTTC	CASSALSYEQYF
NA	TRBV18	NA	TRBJ2-6	TGTGCCAGCTCAACAGGGATTTTCTCTGGGGCCAACGTCCTGACTTTC	CASSTGIFSGANVLTF
NA	TRBV5-1	NA	TRBJ2-6	TGCGCCAGCAGCTGGTTGGCAGGAAACTCTGGGGCCAACGTCCTGACTTTC	CASSWLAGNSGANVLTF
NA	TRBV7-9	few	TRBJ2-1	TGTGCCAGCAGCCCAGTCCTCTACAATGAGCAGTTCTTC	CASSPVLYNEQFF
TRBD1	TRBV7-2	NA	TRBJ1-1	TGTGCCAGCAGTTGGGGCCGGGACAGGGCCAACACTGAAGCTTTCTTT	CASSWGRDRANTEAFF
NA	TRBV6-5	NA	TRBJ1-2	TGTGCCAGCAGTTCTTGGACAGCCCGTTTTGTGACCTTC	CASSSWTARFVTF
NA	TRBV2	NA	TRBJ1-4	TGTGCCAGCAGGGTAGGGGCGAGTGAAAAACTGTTTTTT	CASRVGASEKLFF
NA	TRBV6-5	NA	TRBJ1-5	TGTGCCAGCAGTCCCCGACACGGAAATCAGCCCCAGCATTTT	CASSPRHGNQPQHF
NA	TRBV6-5	NA	TRBJ1-1	TGTGCCAGCAGTCCCCTGCGGGGGAGCACTGAAGCTTTCTTT	CASSPLRGSTEAFF
NA	TRBV5-4	NA	TRBJ2-5	TGTGCCAGCAGCTTGAACTCGGACTCTAGGGAGCAGTACTTC	CASSLNSDSREQYF
NA	TRBV6-1	NA	TRBJ2-6	TGTGCCAGCAGTGAAAATGAGAGTGCGGCCGGGGCCAACGTCCTGACTTTC	CASSENESAAGANVLTF
NA	TRBV19	NA	TRBJ1-4	TGTGCCAGTAGTATGGGGCAGCCCGGTGAAAAACTGTTTTTT	CASSMGQPGEKLFF
NA	TRBV5-4	NA	TRBJ1-2	TGTGCCAGCAGACCCCAACAGGGTTCTAGGGGCTACACCTTC	CASRPQQGSRGYTF
NA	TRBV15	once	TRBJ1-1	TGTGCCACCAGCAGAGATCTAGGGAACACTGAAGCTTTCTTT	CATSRDLGNTEAFF
TRBD1	TRBV28	NA	TRBJ2-3	TGTGCCAGCAGTTTGGGCGGGACAGGGGGGCCGCAGTATTTT	CASSLGGTGGPQYF
TRBD1	TRBV9	few	TRBJ1-1	TGTGCCAGCAGCCGACAGGACAGGGAAGCTTTCTTT	CASSRQDREAFF
TRBD2	TRBV7-9	NA	TRBJ2-2	TGTGCCAGCAGCAACCGGGGACTAGCGGGAGGTTTTACCGGGGAGCTGTTTTTT	CASSNRGLAGGFTGELFF
TRBD2	TRBV27	NA	TRBJ2-1	TGTGCCAGCAGTTTGTGGACTAGCGGAAACAATGAGCAGTTCTTC	CASSLWTSGNNEQFF
NA	TRBV6-5	NA	TRBJ1-2	TGTGCCAGCAGTAACGGCAGGGGACGCGTGGGCTACACCTTC	CASSNGRGRVGYTF
TRBD2	TRBV28	NA	TRBJ2-5	TGTGCCAGCAGTTTCCCGGGAGGGGAGACCCAGTACTTC	CASSFPGGETQYF
TRBD1	TRBV7-2	once	TRBJ1-4	TGTGCCAGCAGCTTAGGGGGGACAGCCGTTAATGAAAAACTGTTTTTT	CASSLGGTAVNEKLFF
TRBD2	TRBV4-2	NA	TRBJ2-1	TGTGCCAGCAGCCAAGCCAGCGGGAGGGGTAATGAGCAGTTCTTC	CASSQASGRGNEQFF
NA	TRBV2	NA	TRBJ2-6	TGTGCCAGCAGTGAACAGGGGTCTGGGGCCAACGTCCTGACTTTC	CASSEQGSGANVLTF
NA	TRBV7-2	few	TRBJ2-3	TGTGCCAGCAGCCTCACAGATACGCAGTATTTT	CASSLTDTQYF
NA	TRBV5-4	NA	TRBJ1-1	TGTGCCAGCAAAAACAGGGAAAACACTGAAGCTTTCTTT	CASKNRENTEAFF
TRBD1	TRBV28	NA	TRBJ2-3	TGTGCCAGCAGTTCCCAACAGGGGGCAGATACGCAGTATTTT	CASSSQQGADTQYF
TRBD2	TRBV30	NA	TRBJ2-1	TGTGCCTGGAGTGTTCCGCGGGAGAGACACAATGAGCAGTTCTTC	CAWSVPRERHNEQFF
NA	TRBV7-2	NA	TRBJ2-2	TGTGCCAGCAGCTTATCTTCAGGGAACACCGGGGAGCTGTTTTTT	CASSLSSGNTGELFF
NA	TRBV6-5	few	TRBJ1-1	TGTGCCAGCAGTCGGCTGACAGGGAACACTGAAGCTTTCTTT	CASSRLTGNTEAFF
NA	TRBV11-2	NA	TRBJ1-3	TGTGCCAGCAGCTTAGAGACAGCACGAAACACCATATATTTT	CASSLETARNTIYF
NA	TRBV7-3	NA	TRBJ1-1	TGTGCCAGCAGCTTATCTGCGAGGGGGACTGAAGCTTTCTTT	CASSLSARGTEAFF
NA	TRBV19	NA	TRBJ1-1	TGTGCCAGTAGTATCTCTTTTCGGAGCACTGAAGCTTTCTTT	CASSISFRSTEAFF
NA	TRBV5-4	few	TRBJ1-1	TGTGCCAGCAGCTTGGAGGGGCGGGGAATCACTGAAGCTTTCTTT	CASSLEGRGITEAFF